The entry below gives a single T cell receptor (beta chain) sequence along with its context. A much larger clone lies one base from this, so it may be a read error. Between roughly 17 and 33 mg of unsorted bulk tissue served as the source from which RNA and DNA were co-extracted. TCR beta cDNA was made from roughly 500 ng total RNA with a constant-region primer. Libraries for TCR beta were built through three nested multiplex PCR rounds, which together made up a slightly modified ARM-PCR procedure. TRBV1-TRBV30 forward primers paired with a C-beta reverse primer were used in the first two PCR rounds, which ran approximately 10 cycles each. MiXCR was run by TCRdb on the multiplex PCR reads, yielding one entry per CDR3 protein. The table includes fewer than 150,000 distinct CDR3 sequences, less than 80% detected once. The germline CDR1 and CDR2 sequences are MNHNY and SVGAGI (reference sequence). Between the trimmed V and J ends, which lost 0 bases and 1 base, there was a span of 10 bases. The CDR3 spans 15 residues.

The data were taken from a study of tumor-infiltrating lymphocytes in primary liver carcinoma. The sequenced material came from liver tumor tissue from sampling region 1. Subset meaning: tumor region T1, superior pole. J is TRBJ2-7 and V is TRBV6-6; possible D gene TRBD2, 6 bases. The clonotype was recovered from an older woman with primary liver carcinoma and hepatitis B virus infection. The chain's CDR3 is CASSYSAGRSYEQYF. The CDR3 DNA follows: TGTGCCAGCAGTTACTCGGCGGGGCGATCCTACGAGCAGTACTTC.